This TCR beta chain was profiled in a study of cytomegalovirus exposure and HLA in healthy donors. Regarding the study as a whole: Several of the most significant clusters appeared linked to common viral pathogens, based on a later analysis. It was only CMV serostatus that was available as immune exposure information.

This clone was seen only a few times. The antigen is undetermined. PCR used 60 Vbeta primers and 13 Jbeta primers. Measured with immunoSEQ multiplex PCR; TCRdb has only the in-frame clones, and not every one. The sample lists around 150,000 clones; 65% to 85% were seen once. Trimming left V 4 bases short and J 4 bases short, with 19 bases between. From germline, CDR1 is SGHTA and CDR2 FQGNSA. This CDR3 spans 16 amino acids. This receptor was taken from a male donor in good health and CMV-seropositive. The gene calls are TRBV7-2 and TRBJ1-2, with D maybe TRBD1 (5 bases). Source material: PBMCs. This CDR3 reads CASSSVGGGTGYGYTF. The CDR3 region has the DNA TGTGCCAGCAGCTCAGTCGGCGGGGGGACGGGCTATGGCTACACCTTC.